This T cell receptor beta chain was identified during a study of cytotoxic CD8 clonotypes in ibrutinib-treated CLL. Whole-study results and caveats: Clonality went up at ibrutinib response and then declined back toward baseline at progression.

Note on this clone: As yet, its antigen is unknown.

V lost 0 bases to trimming and J lost 2 bases; unmatched junction nucleotides: 9. From germline, CDR1 is SGHRS and CDR2 YFSETQ. This CDR3 comprises 17 residues. Repertoires were generated with immunoSEQ multiplex PCR, while TCRdb's copy carries only in-frame clones and drops some. The sample has thousands of clones; more than 60% are singletons. This chain links TRBV5-1 with TRBJ2-7, with 9 bases fitting TRBD1. Sequencing was performed on PBMCs, taken before ibrutinib treatment. This sequence originates from a human donor with chronic lymphocytic leukemia. CDR3 amino acids: CASSLAFRDRDTYEQYF. The DNA of the CDR3 is TGCGCCAGCAGCTTGGCCTTTAGGGACAGGGACACCTACGAGCAGTACTTC.